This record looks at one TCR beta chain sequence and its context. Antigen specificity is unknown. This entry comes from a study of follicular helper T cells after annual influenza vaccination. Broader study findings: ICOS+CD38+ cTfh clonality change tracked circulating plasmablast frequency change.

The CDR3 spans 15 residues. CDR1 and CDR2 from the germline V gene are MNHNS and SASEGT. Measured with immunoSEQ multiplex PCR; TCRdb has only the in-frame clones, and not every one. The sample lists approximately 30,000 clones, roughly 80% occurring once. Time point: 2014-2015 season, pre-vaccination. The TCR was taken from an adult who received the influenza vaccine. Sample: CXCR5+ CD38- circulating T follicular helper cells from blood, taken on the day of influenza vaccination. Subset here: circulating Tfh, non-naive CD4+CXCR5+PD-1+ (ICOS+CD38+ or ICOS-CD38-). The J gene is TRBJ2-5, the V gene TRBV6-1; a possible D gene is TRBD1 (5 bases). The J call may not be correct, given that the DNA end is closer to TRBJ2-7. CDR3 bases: TGTGCCAGCAGTACCCCTAGGGGCCGCTCCTACGAGCAGTACTTC. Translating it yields CASSTPRGRSYEQYF.